The text below deals with one T cell receptor (beta chain). Its target is unknown. Using immunoSEQ multiplex PCR, the repertoire was profiled, and TCRdb retains in-frame clones only, with some absent. The repertoire holds roughly 60,000 clones, with 65% to 80% as singletons. The sample comes from a study of early stage breast cancer tumors. Across the whole study: About 80% of the 16 invasive tumors were ER+, PR+ and HER2-.

Regarding the study as a whole: Unsorted bulk genomic DNA sequencing lacked pairing and functional marker data. Enriched TCRB sequences shared across patients were mostly commonly generated sequences. Tumors had approximately 2.5-fold higher T cell density than normal breast.

The sequencing sample was made of blood. This TCR came from a person between 30 and 45 years old with breast cancer.

CDR3 protein: CASTSLVYPSNQPQHF. DNA for the CDR3: TGTGCCAGCACATCCCTGGTCTACCCTAGCAATCAGCCCCAGCATTTT. The V and J genes are TRBV4-2 and TRBJ1-5, with no clear D. There are 16 residues in the CDR3. Trimming left V 7 bases short and J 0 bases short, with 16 bases between. CDR1 and CDR2 (germline): LGHNA, YNFKEQ.